Listed below are T cell receptor beta chains from one sample, sequenced in a study of PD-L1 blockade in urothelial cancer. The protocol was immunoSEQ multiplex PCR, while the TCRdb copy is restricted to in-frame clones and leaves out a portion. The sample has tens of thousands of clones, less than 90% seen once. The specimen was PBMCs, collected around atezolizumab (anti-PD-L1) treatment. All receptors derive from a man aged 65 to 85 with urothelial cancer. Each CDR3 is given with its conserved first and last residue. A D gene is named only where the DNA matches it firmly. Rows may omit the clone size; those that give it use once, few, many or a size class.

size: .
J: TRBJ2-5
D: TRBD1
V: TRBV5-1
DNA: TGCGCCAGCAGCGTCGGACAGGGGGGTTTGGAGACCCAGTACTTC
CDR3: CASSVGQGGLETQYF

size: .
J: TRBJ2-7
D: TRBD1
V: TRBV5-1
DNA: TGCGCCAGCAGCTCAAGCCGGGACAGGGGCCCGATAGAGCAGTACTTC
CDR3: CASSSSRDRGPIEQYF

size: once
J: TRBJ2-3
D: TRBD2
V: TRBV4-2
DNA: TGTGCCAGCAGCCCCGGACTAGCGGCCAACACAGATACGCAGTATTTT
CDR3: CASSPGLAANTDTQYF

size: .
J: TRBJ1-1
D: .
V: TRBV4-1
DNA: TGCGCCAGCAGCCAAGGAGGGCTTTCGCGAACTGAAGCTTTCTTT
CDR3: CASSQGGLSRTEAFF

size: .
J: TRBJ1-3
D: .
V: TRBV12-5
DNA: TGTGCTAGTGCCACAGGGCTTGCTGGGAACACCATATATTTT
CDR3: CASATGLAGNTIYF

size: .
J: TRBJ2-3
D: .
V: TRBV7-9
DNA: TGTGCCAGCAGCCCGACCGGCGGAGCGGGAGATACGCAGTATTTT
CDR3: CASSPTGGAGDTQYF

size: once
J: TRBJ1-2
D: .
V: TRBV6-6
DNA: TGTGCCAGCAGTCCGGGACTGGGAGCTAACTATGGCTACACCTTC
CDR3: CASSPGLGANYGYTF

size: .
J: TRBJ2-7
D: .
V: TRBV6-1
DNA: TGTGCCAGCAGTGAGCTAGTCTCCGAGCAGTACTTC
CDR3: CASSELVSEQYF

size: .
J: TRBJ2-1
D: TRBD2
V: TRBV7-3
DNA: TGTGCCAGCAGCTTCTCAAGCGGGAGCTCCTACAATGAGCAGTTCTTC
CDR3: CASSFSSGSSYNEQFF

size: few
J: TRBJ1-5
D: .
V: TRBV6-1
DNA: TGTGCCAGCAGTGAAATGGCTAGCAATCAGCCCCAGCATTTT
CDR3: CASSEMASNQPQHF

size: .
J: TRBJ2-7
D: .
V: TRBV15
DNA: TGTGCCACCAGCAGAGGAGGTAGCGGCAACTACGAGCAGTACTTC
CDR3: CATSRGGSGNYEQYF

size: .
J: TRBJ2-2
D: .
V: TRBV27
DNA: TGTGCCAGCAGTTCGGCGGGGTCCCTAACCGGGGAGCTGTTTTTT
CDR3: CASSSAGSLTGELFF

size: once
J: TRBJ2-1
D: TRBD2
V: TRBV7-3
DNA: TGTGCCAGCAGCCCAAACGGACTAGCGGGTTACAATGAGCAGTTCTTC
CDR3: CASSPNGLAGYNEQFF

size: .
J: TRBJ2-5
D: .
V: TRBV6-5
DNA: TGTGCCAGCAGCGGTGCGAGAGCGCAAGAGACCCAGTACTTC
CDR3: CASSGARAQETQYF

size: .
J: TRBJ1-1
D: .
V: TRBV9
DNA: TGTGCCAGCAGCAAATCGGGATTGAACACTGAAGCTTTCTTT
CDR3: CASSKSGLNTEAFF

size: .
J: TRBJ1-1
D: .
V: TRBV7-8
DNA: TGTGCCAGCAGCTTAGAAAGGGACAAGCAAGCTTTCTTT
CDR3: CASSLERDKQAFF

size: .
J: TRBJ2-7
D: .
V: TRBV18
DNA: TGTGCCAGCTCACACACTAAGTTAGCGGCAACGGCTCACGAGCAGTACTTC
CDR3: CASSHTKLAATAHEQYF

size: .
J: TRBJ2-7
D: TRBD1
V: TRBV19
DNA: TGTGCCAGTAGCCCTCCTGACAGGGCTAACGAGCAGTACTTC
CDR3: CASSPPDRANEQYF

size: medium-sized
J: TRBJ2-7
D: TRBD2
V: TRBV27
DNA: TGTGCCAGCAGTCCCCTTCTTAGCGGGGCGTCCTACGAGCAGTACTTC
CDR3: CASSPLLSGASYEQYF

size: .
J: TRBJ1-1
D: .
V: TRBV27
DNA: TGTGCCAGCTCCGGAGCCCTCCGTGAAGCTTTCTTT
CDR3: CASSGALREAFF

size: once
J: TRBJ2-7
D: .
V: TRBV6-6
DNA: TGTGCCAGCAGCCCCTCCCTCCTTGCCTACGAGCAGTACTTC
CDR3: CASSPSLLAYEQYF

size: .
J: TRBJ1-5
D: TRBD1
V: TRBV5-4
DNA: TGTGCCAGCAGCTGGGGACAGGGGGCATATCAGCCCCAGCATTTT
CDR3: CASSWGQGAYQPQHF

size: .
J: TRBJ1-3
D: .
V: TRBV5-4
DNA: TGTGCCAGCAGCTTAGGACACCCTGGAAACACCATATATTTT
CDR3: CASSLGHPGNTIYF

size: .
J: TRBJ2-7
D: TRBD1
V: TRBV25-1
DNA: TGTGCCAGCACCCGACAGGGTTCCTACGAGCAGTACTTC
CDR3: CASTRQGSYEQYF

size: few
J: TRBJ1-3
D: TRBD1
V: TRBV18
DNA: TGTGCCAGCTCACGGGGACAGGCCCCCTCTGGAAACACCATATATTTT
CDR3: CASSRGQAPSGNTIYF

size: once
J: TRBJ2-1
D: TRBD2
V: TRBV9
DNA: TGTGCCAGCAGCGTCGGGACTAGCGACCTCAATGAGCAGTTCTTC
CDR3: CASSVGTSDLNEQFF

size: .
J: TRBJ2-7
D: .
V: TRBV27
DNA: TGTGCCAGCAGTTTAGGCTGGACATCTGGGTACGAGCAGTACTTC
CDR3: CASSLGWTSGYEQYF

size: once
J: TRBJ2-7
D: .
V: TRBV27
DNA: TGTGCCAGCAGTCCCCAGGGCTACGAGCAGTACTTC
CDR3: CASSPQGYEQYF

size: .
J: TRBJ1-1
D: TRBD1
V: TRBV6-1
DNA: TGTGCCAGCAGTGTCGGGGGGGGAGGGGGCGCTGAAGCTTTCTTT
CDR3: CASSVGGGGGAEAFF

size: few
J: TRBJ1-1
D: .
V: TRBV6-6
DNA: TGTGCCAGCATCCTGACTTACGACACTGAAGCTTTCTTT
CDR3: CASILTYDTEAFF

size: .
J: TRBJ2-7
D: TRBD2
V: TRBV6-6
DNA: TGTGCCAGCAGTCCCGGGGGGACTAGCGTCTCCTACGAGCAGTACTTC
CDR3: CASSPGGTSVSYEQYF

size: once
J: TRBJ2-3
D: TRBD1
V: TRBV5-6
DNA: TGTGCCAGCAGCTTGGTCGGACAGGGGTTCACAGATACGCAGTATTTT
CDR3: CASSLVGQGFTDTQYF

size: .
J: TRBJ2-3
D: .
V: TRBV27
DNA: TGTGCCAGCAGTTCCAACCAGGACAGTTCAGATACGCAGTATTTT
CDR3: CASSSNQDSSDTQYF

size: .
J: TRBJ2-1
D: TRBD2
V: TRBV6-5
DNA: TGTGCCAGCAGTTCGCCGGGAGGGGACAATGAGCAGTTCTTC
CDR3: CASSSPGGDNEQFF

size: .
J: TRBJ2-7
D: .
V: TRBV20-1
DNA: TGCAGTGCTAGGGGAGTTTACGAGCAGTACTTC
CDR3: CSARGVYEQYF

size: .
J: TRBJ2-2
D: .
V: TRBV28
DNA: TGTGCCAGCAGTCCCCATACAGGGCCCGGGGAGCTGTTTTTT
CDR3: CASSPHTGPGELFF

size: .
J: TRBJ2-5
D: .
V: TRBV7-8
DNA: TGTGCCAGCAGCTTACAGCCGGTTAGCGTCGGAGAAGAGACCCAGTACTTC
CDR3: CASSLQPVSVGEETQYF

size: once
J: TRBJ2-2
D: TRBD2
V: TRBV19
DNA: TGTGCCAGTAGCGCACTAGCGGGACCCCAGGGTATGACCGGGGAGCTGTTTTTT
CDR3: CASSALAGPQGMTGELFF

size: .
J: TRBJ2-3
D: TRBD2
V: TRBV19
DNA: TGTGCCAGTGGGGTGGGGACTAGCGGCACAGATACGCAGTATTTT
CDR3: CASGVGTSGTDTQYF

size: .
J: TRBJ1-3
D: .
V: TRBV6-5
DNA: TGTGCCAGCAGTTTTACAGGGCTCTCTGGAAACACCATATATTTT
CDR3: CASSFTGLSGNTIYF

size: .
J: TRBJ2-7
D: .
V: TRBV11-2
DNA: TGTGCCAGCAGCCACCAGGGGGGAAGGAACGAGCAGTACTTC
CDR3: CASSHQGGRNEQYF

size: .
J: TRBJ2-7
D: .
V: TRBV5-5
DNA: TGTGCCAGCAGCCTTAACGGACAGATCGGTCACGAGCAGTACTTC
CDR3: CASSLNGQIGHEQYF

size: .
J: TRBJ2-3
D: TRBD2
V: TRBV7-8
DNA: TGTGCCAGCAGCAAACTGGGACTAGCGGGAGCTGGTTCTCCAGATACGCAGTATTTT
CDR3: CASSKLGLAGAGSPDTQYF

size: .
J: TRBJ2-1
D: .
V: TRBV12-5
DNA: TGTGCTAGTGGTTTGGACCCTCAACTTGCCCCATACAATGAGCAGTTCTTC
CDR3: CASGLDPQLAPYNEQFF

size: .
J: TRBJ1-3
D: .
V: TRBV7-3
DNA: TGTGCCAGCAGCTTAACTCGAGGGACTGGAAACACCATATATTTT
CDR3: CASSLTRGTGNTIYF

size: .
J: TRBJ2-7
D: TRBD1
V: TRBV9
DNA: TGTGCCAGCAGCGGCGAAGGGACAGGGGCTTCCTACGAGCAGTACTTC
CDR3: CASSGEGTGASYEQYF